This T cell receptor (beta chain) originates from a study of cytomegalovirus exposure and HLA in healthy donors. On this clone: What it binds is unknown.

CDR1 SGHDN and CDR2 FVKESK come from the germline V gene. V lost 1 base and J 7 bases, leaving 5 bases between the germline ends. The CDR3 sequence is 12 residues long. 60 Vbeta and 13 Jbeta primers were used in PCR. Assay used: immunoSEQ multiplex PCR; TCRdb lists only in-frame clones, some missing. This repertoire includes more than 65,000 clones. General study findings and limits: By HLA locus, TCR association rates varied in a later analysis, with DRB1 showing the most and HLA-C the fewest. Later on, an analysis tied about 17,000 TCR beta sequences to HLA alleles at 0.05 false discovery rate.

The chain carries TRBV14 and TRBJ1-5; no clear D. This sequence was found in a man in his forties or fifties in good health and CMV-seronegative. The source material was PBMCs. The CDR3 spells CASSQGPQPQHF. CDR3 sequence (DNA): TGTGCCAGCAGCCAAGGGCCACAGCCCCAGCATTTT.